This T cell receptor beta chain emerged from a study of blood T cell repertoires in COVID-19. Study-level information: In each case, the material was cDNA or gDNA derived from T cells, B-cell-depleted T cells, or PBMCs.

Produced via immunoSEQ multiplex PCR; TCRdb's table is partial and in-frame only. The sample has 60,000 to 75,000 clones; under 80% are singletons. Germline V gene lookup returns CDR1 MDHEN and CDR2 SYDVKM. The CDR3 contains 15 residues. The V segment lost 4 bases and the J segment 5 bases; nucleotides outside the gene matches: 7. Participants came from around 25 US areas, aged about 18 to 100 years. Cohorts were assigned according to the clinical history that participants reported. This TCR came from a woman aged 60 to 75 who had been exposed to COVID-19. What was sequenced was PBMCs or T cells enriched from blood (not recorded which). The gene calls are TRBV28 and TRBJ2-1, with 8 bases lining up with TRBD1. DNA for the CDR3: TGTGCCAGCAGTTCACTGGACAGGGAGCACAATGAGCAGTTCTTC. This translates into CASSSLDREHNEQFF.